This TCR beta chain appears in the sequencing data of a study of OX40 agonist ivuxolimab in advanced cancers. The ends were cut back, 3 bases at V and 8 bases at J, with 8 bases in the middle. The CDR3 covers 12 residues. CDR1 and CDR2 from the germline V gene are MGHRA and YSYEKL. Clones were read by immunoSEQ multiplex PCR, and TCRdb kept only the in-frame ones, dropping some. The sample gives roughly 92,000 clones, roughly 80% of which show up once; about 5.5% is in the top ten. This clone was seen only a few times. The sequence was collected from an adult with an advanced solid tumor such as melanoma, head and neck, liver or kidney cancer. The chain links TRBV4-1 to TRBJ1-5; D ambiguous. This sample comprised CD4+ or CD8+ T cells sorted from blood, obtained in a trial of the OX40 agonist ivuxolimab. The CDR3 sequence is CASSQGAEPQHF. The CDR3 nucleotides are TGCGCCAGCAGCCAGGGTGCGGAGCCCCAGCATTTT.